One and the same sample provided the 23 T cell receptor beta chains below, sequenced in a study of blood T cell repertoires in COVID-19. This table comes from immunoSEQ multiplex PCR, and its TCRdb copy is limited to in-frame clones, with some not included. The sample includes about 320,000 clones, 80% to 90% of them seen just once. The sample was PBMCs or T cells enriched from blood (not recorded which). Receptors originate from a woman younger than 30 who had recovered from COVID-19.

This chain uses TRBV5-1 with TRBJ1-2, with a possible D match to TRBD1 (5 bases). V was clipped by 2 bases and J by 7 bases, with 18 bases between them. Germline V gene sequence: CDR1 SGHRS, CDR2 YFSETQ. The CDR3 consists of 15 residues. The CDR3 DNA reads as TGCGCCAGCAGCTTCGGCGACAGTATCATATCTGGCTACACCTTC. Translation: CASSFGDSIISGYTF.

This rearrangement joins TRBV10-2 to TRBJ1-5; TRBD1 matches 7 bases. The V gene's germline CDR1 is WSHSY and CDR2 SAAADI. The V segment lost 8 bases and the J segment 7 bases; nucleotides outside the gene matches: 8. The CDR3 loop spans 13 amino acids. The chain's CDR3 is CASSRGGGQPQHF. The CDR3 nucleotides read TGCGCCAGCTCGAGAGGGGGCGGACAGCCCCAGCATTTT.

This chain joins TRBV4-1 and TRBJ1-6; a possible D gene is TRBD1 (6 bases). Germline CDR1 MGHRA, CDR2 YSYEKL. The germline V and J ends were trimmed by 1 base and 9 bases, with 16 bases remaining between them. This CDR3 comprises 16 residues. Written as DNA, the CDR3 is TGCGCCAGCAGCCAAGTGAATCAGGGGCTCGGTTCACCCCTCCACTTT. It codes for CASSQVNQGLGSPLHF.

The V call is TRBV19, the J call TRBJ1-5; D not certain. V was clipped by 5 bases and J by 4 bases, with 6 bases between them. The CDR3 runs to 12 residues. CDR1 and CDR2 from the germline V gene are LNHDA and SQIVND (reference sequence). Written as DNA, the CDR3 is TGTGCCAGTAGTGTCTCGAATCAGCCCCAGCATTTT. Translation: CASSVSNQPQHF.

The rearrangement links TRBV6-1 to TRBJ2-4; no definite D call. Germline-derived CDR1 and CDR2 are MNHNS and SASEGT. This CDR3 is 14 amino acids long. Trimming removed 2 bases at V and 0 bases at J, with 5 bases between. CDR3 amino acids: CASSETLAKNIQYF. As DNA, the CDR3 is TGTGCCAGCAGTGAAACTCTAGCCAAAAACATTCAGTACTTC.

The rearrangement uses TRBV6-5 and TRBJ2-2; 9 bases line up with TRBD1. The CDR3 sequence is 15 residues long. Germline V gene sequence: CDR1 MNHEY, CDR2 SVGAGI. Trimming at V came to 6 bases and at J to 4 bases, leaving 6 bases not matched to a gene. DNA for the CDR3: TGTGCCAGCAGGTTACAGGGGGCGGGCACCGGGGAGCTGTTTTTT. Protein product: CASRLQGAGTGELFF.

This rearrangement joins TRBV5-6 to TRBJ1-2; unclear D gene. This CDR3 contains 16 residues. Germline V gives CDR1 SGHDT, CDR2 YYEEEE. Trimming left V 0 bases short and J 7 bases short, with 19 bases between. The CDR3 DNA reads TGTGCCAGCAGCTTGGCTCTCTCAGGAGGGTTTCTTGGCTACACCTTC. The encoded protein is CASSLALSGGFLGYTF. The full variable domain, completed using reference TRBV5-6 and TRBJ1-2, is DAGVTQSPTHLIKTRGQQVTLRCSPKSGHDTVSWYQQALGQGPQFIFQYYEEEERQRGNFPDRFSGHQFPNYSSELNVNALLLGDSALYLCASSLALSGGFLGYTFGSGTRLTVV.

This sequence joins TRBV11-2 and TRBJ2-5; 11 bases fit TRBD2. The CDR3 totals 15 residues. Looked up from germline, CDR1 is SGHAT and CDR2 is FQNNGV. Trimming cost V 2 bases and J 1 base; bases outside gene matches: 0. CDR3 residues: CASSLTSGGQETQYF. The CDR3 coding sequence is TGTGCCAGCAGCTTAACTAGCGGGGGCCAAGAGACCCAGTACTTC.

As to this clone: This specimen includes other DNA sequences encoding the same CDR3. The chain links TRBV13 to TRBJ1-3, with TRBD1 matching 7 bases. The V segment lost 7 bases and the J segment 0 bases; nucleotides outside the gene matches: 12. The CDR3 runs 17 residues. Germline V gene lookup returns CDR1 PRHDT and CDR2 FYEKMQ (reference sequence). This CDR3 reads CASNSLKQGYSGNTIYF. The CDR3 bases are TGTGCCAGCAACTCCCTCAAACAGGGGTACTCTGGAAACACCATATATTTT. Complete variable domain (other parts from reference TRBV13 and TRBJ1-3): AAGVIQSPRHLIKEKRETATLKCYPIPRHDTVYWYQQGPGQDPQFLISFYEKMQSDKGSIPDRFSAQQFSDYHSELNMSSLELGDSALYFCASNSLKQGYSGNTIYFGEGSWLTVV.

The chain recombines TRBV5-1 with TRBJ1-2; no firm D call. The CDR3 is 13 residues long. In germline, CDR1 is SGHRS, CDR2 YFSETQ. The V gene lost 2 bases and the J gene lost 2 bases, with 7 bases spanning the gap. The CDR3, as DNA: TGCGCCAGCAGCTTTCGCGAGAACTATGGCTACACCTTC. It yields the protein CASSFRENYGYTF.

V gene TRBV5-4 combines with J gene TRBJ2-5, with 9 bases lining up with TRBD2. Trimming at V came to 3 bases and at J to 5 bases, leaving 14 bases not matched to a gene. Germline lookup yields CDR1 SGHNT and CDR2 YYREEE (reference sequence). This CDR3 contains 17 residues. CDR3 nucleotide sequence: TGTGCCAGCAGCTCGGAAGGGCCGCGGGGGGGCCGGGAGACCCAGTACTTC. Translating it yields CASSSEGPRGGRETQYF.

This rearrangement joins TRBV6-1 to TRBJ2-1, with D unclear. Germline assignment: CDR1 MNHNS and CDR2 SASEGT. V dropped 2 bases and J dropped 7 bases, with 3 bases sitting between them. The CDR3 covers 11 residues. CDR3 sequence: CASSEPNEQFF. The DNA of the CDR3 is TGTGCCAGCAGTGAACCGAATGAGCAGTTCTTC.

The chain combines TRBV11-2 with TRBJ2-7; tentative D call: TRBD1 (6 bases). The CDR3 totals 15 residues. Germline CDR1 and CDR2: SGHAT and FQNNGV. V was trimmed by 1 base and J by 1 base, leaving 11 bases between them. The CDR3 spells CASSLGVGGSYEQYF. CDR3 nucleotides: TGTGCCAGCAGCTTAGGTGTAGGGGGATCCTACGAGCAGTACTTC.

The chain has TRBV6-5 and TRBJ2-7, with a tentative D call TRBD2 (5 bases). CDR3 length equals 14 residues. From germline, CDR1 is MNHEY and CDR2 SVGAGI. V was shortened by 0 bases and J by 6 bases, with 12 bases between the two germline ends. In DNA, the CDR3 is TGTGCCAGCAGTTACTCGGTCGTCCGGGGCGAGCAGTACTTC. Its protein product is CASSYSVVRGEQYF.

The chain employs TRBV7-8 and TRBJ1-1; no firm D call. The CDR3 has 16 amino acids. V lost 5 bases and J 3 bases, leaving 19 bases between the germline ends. Per germline, CDR1 SGHVS and CDR2 FQNEAQ. CDR3 protein: CASSKSRVWIHTEAFF. CDR3 DNA: TGTGCCAGCAGCAAATCGAGGGTCTGGATCCACACTGAAGCTTTCTTT.

The chain has TRBV3-1 (or the pseudogene TRBV3-2) and TRBJ1-1; possibly TRBD1 for D (5 bases). Germline lookup yields CDR1 LGHDT and CDR2 YNNKEL (reference sequence). This CDR3 region has 13 residues. Trimming cost V 2 bases and J 4 bases, with 8 bases left between them. CDR3 DNA sequence: TGTGCCAGCAGCCAATCAGGGTTCACTGAAGCTTTCTTT. Translated, it gives CASSQSGFTEAFF.

This clone turned up a few times. The chain couples TRBV4-1 to TRBJ1-3; the D gene is possibly TRBD1 (5 bases). This CDR3 comprises 17 residues. The V end lost 1 base, the J end lost 0 bases, and 13 bases lay between the germline ends. CDR1 is MGHRA and CDR2 is YSYEKL in the germline V gene. This CDR3 is CASSQGRAAHSGNTIYF. The CDR3 DNA reads as TGCGCCAGCAGCCAAGGCAGGGCGGCTCACTCTGGAAACACCATATATTTT.

This rearrangement joins TRBV7-8 to TRBJ1-5, with D perhaps TRBD1 (5 bases). Trimming cost V 5 bases and J 3 bases, with 14 bases left between them. The CDR3 totals 15 residues. Germline CDR1 is SGHVS and CDR2 is FQNEAQ. The CDR3 is CASSQLGGFNQPQHF. CDR3 coding DNA: TGTGCCAGCAGCCAACTGGGGGGATTCAATCAGCCCCAGCATTTT. The full variable domain, with the rest looked up from reference TRBV7-8 and TRBJ1-5, is GAGVSQSPRYKVAKRGQDVALRCDPISGHVSLFWYQQALGQGPEFLTYFQNEAQLDKSGLPSDRFFAERPEGSVSTLKIQRTQQEDSAVYLCASSQLGGFNQPQHFGDGTRLSIL.

The chain joins TRBV28 to TRBJ2-7; a possible D gene is TRBD1 (6 bases). This CDR3 has 15 residues. Trimming removed 6 bases from V and 2 bases from J, with 17 bases in between. Germline V CDR1 and CDR2: MDHEN, SYDVKM. As DNA, the CDR3 is TGTGCCAGCAGACCCTTCCTACAGGGAACCTACGAGCAGTACTTC. Protein product: CASRPFLQGTYEQYF.

The chain has TRBV5-1 and TRBJ2-1; D not certain. V lost 4 bases and J lost 5, with 10 bases in between. CDR1 is SGHRS, CDR2 YFSETQ, per germline. This CDR3 comprises 13 residues. CDR3 residues: CASSQFTHNEQFF. The CDR3 nucleotides are TGCGCCAGCAGCCAGTTCACCCACAATGAGCAGTTCTTC.

V usage is TRBV18 and J usage is TRBJ2-2; 11 bases map to TRBD1. The germline CDR1 and CDR2 sequences are KGHSH and LQKENI. Germline trimming cut 3 bases from V and 4 bases from J; bases unmatched to any gene: 7. The CDR3 runs to 17 residues. CDR3 DNA sequence: TGTGCCAGCTCACCTTACCCCGGGACAGGGGGCACCGGGGAGCTGTTTTTT. Protein: CASSPYPGTGGTGELFF.

This clone was found once. The chain joins TRBV27 to TRBJ1-1; D is uncertain. Germline lookup yields CDR1 MNHEY and CDR2 SMNVEV (reference sequence). The V end lost 6 bases, the J end lost 1 base, and 6 bases lay between the germline ends. This CDR3 spans 12 amino acids. As DNA, the CDR3 is TGTGCCAGCAGGAACAGGAACACTGAAGCTTTCTTT. Amino acids: CASRNRNTEAFF.

The chain employs TRBV7-8 and TRBJ2-3; D perhaps matches TRBD2 (6 bases). CDR1 and CDR2 (germline): SGHVS, FQNEAQ. The CDR3 extends over 14 amino acids. Trimming took off 5 bases at V and 4 bases at J, with 13 bases between the two ends. CDR3 in amino acids: CASSLEGLPDTQYF. The CDR3, as DNA: TGTGCCAGCAGCCTAGAAGGACTACCAGATACGCAGTATTTT.